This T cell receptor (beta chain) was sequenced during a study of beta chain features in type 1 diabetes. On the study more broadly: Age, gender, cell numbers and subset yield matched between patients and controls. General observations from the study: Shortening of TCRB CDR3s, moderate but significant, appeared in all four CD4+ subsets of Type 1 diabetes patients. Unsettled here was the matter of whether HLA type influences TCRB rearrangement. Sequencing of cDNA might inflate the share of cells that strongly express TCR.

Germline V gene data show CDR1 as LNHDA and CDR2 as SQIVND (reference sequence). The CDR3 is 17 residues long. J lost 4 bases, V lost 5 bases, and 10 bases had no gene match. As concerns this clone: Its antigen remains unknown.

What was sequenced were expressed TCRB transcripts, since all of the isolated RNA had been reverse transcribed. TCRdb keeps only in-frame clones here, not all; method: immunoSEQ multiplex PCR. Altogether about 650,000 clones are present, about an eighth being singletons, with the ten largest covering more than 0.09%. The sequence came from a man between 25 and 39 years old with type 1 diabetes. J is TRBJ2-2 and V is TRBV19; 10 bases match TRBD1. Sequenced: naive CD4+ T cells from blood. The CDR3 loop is CASSRGQGIAGTGELFF. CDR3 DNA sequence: TGTGCCAGTAGTCGGGGACAGGGGATCGCTGGCACCGGGGAGCTGTTTTTT.